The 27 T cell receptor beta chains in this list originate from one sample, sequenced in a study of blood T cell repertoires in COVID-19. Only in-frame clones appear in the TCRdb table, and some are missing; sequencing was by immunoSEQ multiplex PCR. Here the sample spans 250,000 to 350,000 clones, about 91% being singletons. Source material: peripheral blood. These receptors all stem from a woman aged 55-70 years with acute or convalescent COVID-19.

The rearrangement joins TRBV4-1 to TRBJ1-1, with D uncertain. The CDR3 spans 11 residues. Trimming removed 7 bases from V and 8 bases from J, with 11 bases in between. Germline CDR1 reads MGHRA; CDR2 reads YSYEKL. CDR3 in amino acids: CASTLGGEAFF. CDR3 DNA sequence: TGCGCCAGCACCCTAGGAGGGGAAGCTTTCTTT.

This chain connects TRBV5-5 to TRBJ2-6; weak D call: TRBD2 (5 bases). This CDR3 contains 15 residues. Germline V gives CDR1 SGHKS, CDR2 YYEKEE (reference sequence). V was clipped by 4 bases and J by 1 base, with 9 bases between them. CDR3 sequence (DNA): TGTGCCAGCAGCCGGGAAGGATCTGGGGCCAACGTCCTGACTTTC. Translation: CASSREGSGANVLTF.

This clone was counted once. CDR3 protein: CASSFGQGSNQPQHF. For the CDR3, the DNA is TGTGCCAGCAGCTTTGGACAGGGTAGCAATCAGCCCCAGCATTTT. V is TRBV7-2 and J is TRBJ1-5, with 8 bases matching TRBD1. The CDR3 has 15 amino acids. V lost 3 bases, J lost 0 bases, and 1 base stayed unmatched. Germline CDR1 is SGHTA and CDR2 is FQGNSA.

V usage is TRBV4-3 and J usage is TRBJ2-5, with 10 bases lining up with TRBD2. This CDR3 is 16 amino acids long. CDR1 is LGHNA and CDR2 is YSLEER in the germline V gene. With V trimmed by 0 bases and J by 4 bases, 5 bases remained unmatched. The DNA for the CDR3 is TGCGCCAGCAGCCAAGATAGCGGGGGGCCGGGAGAGACCCAGTACTTC. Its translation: CASSQDSGGPGETQYF.

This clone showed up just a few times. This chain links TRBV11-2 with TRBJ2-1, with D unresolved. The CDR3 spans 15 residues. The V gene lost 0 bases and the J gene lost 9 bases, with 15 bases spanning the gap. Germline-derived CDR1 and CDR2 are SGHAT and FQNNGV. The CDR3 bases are TGTGCCAGCAGCTTAGAAAGCGTTGGAGCCGGTGAGCAGTTCTTC. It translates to CASSLESVGAGEQFF.

CDR3 coding DNA: TGCGCCAGCAGCCAAACGGGACAGGGGGCTGGCGGCTACACCTTC. Translating it yields CASSQTGQGAGGYTF. V and J are TRBV4-3 and TRBJ1-2; 12 positions agree with TRBD1. The junction had 6 bases not matched to a gene; V was cut back by 2 bases and J by 8 bases. The CDR3 has 15 amino acids. The germline gives CDR1 LGHNA, CDR2 YSLEER.

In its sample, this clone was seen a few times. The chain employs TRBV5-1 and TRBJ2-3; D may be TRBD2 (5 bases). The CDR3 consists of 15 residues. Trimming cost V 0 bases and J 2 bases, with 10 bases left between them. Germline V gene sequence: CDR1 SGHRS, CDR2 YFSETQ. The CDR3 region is CASSLGGRYTDTQYF. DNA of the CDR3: TGCGCCAGCAGCTTGGGAGGGCGGTACACAGATACGCAGTATTTT. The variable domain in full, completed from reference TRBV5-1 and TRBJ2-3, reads KAGVTQTPRYLIKTRGQQVTLSCSPISGHRSVSWYQQTPGQGLQFLFEYFSETQRNKGNFPGRFSGRQFSNSRSEMNVSTLELGDSALYLCASSLGGRYTDTQYFGPGTRLTVL.

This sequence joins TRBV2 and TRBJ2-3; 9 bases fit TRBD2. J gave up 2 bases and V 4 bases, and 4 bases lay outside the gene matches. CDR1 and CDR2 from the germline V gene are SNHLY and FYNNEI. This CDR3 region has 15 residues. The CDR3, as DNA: TGTGCCAGCAGTGTAGCGGGGGCCCCCACAGATACGCAGTATTTT. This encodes CASSVAGAPTDTQYF.

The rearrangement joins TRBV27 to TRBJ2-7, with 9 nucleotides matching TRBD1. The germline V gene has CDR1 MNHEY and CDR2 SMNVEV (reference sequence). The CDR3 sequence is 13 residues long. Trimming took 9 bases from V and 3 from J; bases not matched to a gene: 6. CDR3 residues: CASQDRGDYEQYF. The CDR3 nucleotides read TGTGCCAGTCAGGACAGGGGAGACTACGAGCAGTACTTC.

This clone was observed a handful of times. The CDR3 protein is CASSLQGQNTEAFF. The CDR3 DNA reads as TGTGCCAGCAGCTTGCAGGGGCAGAACACTGAAGCTTTCTTT. The chain uses TRBV7-9 and TRBJ1-1, with a possible D match to TRBD1 (6 bases). CDR1 SEHNR and CDR2 FQNEAQ come from the germline V gene (reference sequence). This CDR3 comprises 14 residues. V dropped 3 bases and J dropped 1 base, with 9 bases sitting between them.

The chain's CDR3 is CASSVNQPQHF. For the CDR3, the DNA is TGTGCCAGCAGCGTTAATCAGCCCCAGCATTTT. The chain combines TRBV2 with TRBJ1-5; D unresolved. Trimming left V 6 bases short and J 4 bases short, with 4 bases between. The CDR3 consists of 11 residues. Germline assignment: CDR1 SNHLY and CDR2 FYNNEI. The full variable domain, in which reference TRBV2 and TRBJ1-5 provide the parts outside the CDR3, is EPEVTQTPSHQVTQMGQEVILRCVPISNHLYFYWYRQILGQKVEFLVSFYNNEISEKSEIFDDQFSVERPDGSNFTLKIRSTKLEDSAMYFCASSVNQPQHFGDGTRLSIL.

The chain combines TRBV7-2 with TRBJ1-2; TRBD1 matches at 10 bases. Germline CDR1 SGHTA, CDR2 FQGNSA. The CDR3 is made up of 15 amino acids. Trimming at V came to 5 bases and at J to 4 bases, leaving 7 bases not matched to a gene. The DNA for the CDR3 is TGTGCCAGCAGCCTCAGACAGGGGGCGGGCTATGGCTACACCTTC. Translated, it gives CASSLRQGAGYGYTF.

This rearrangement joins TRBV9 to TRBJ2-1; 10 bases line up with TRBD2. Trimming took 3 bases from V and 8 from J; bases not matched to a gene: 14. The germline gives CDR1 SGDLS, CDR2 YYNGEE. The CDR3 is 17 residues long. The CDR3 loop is CASSARSGLAPGDEQFF. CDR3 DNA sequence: TGTGCCAGCAGCGCTCGCTCGGGACTAGCGCCTGGGGATGAGCAGTTCTTC.

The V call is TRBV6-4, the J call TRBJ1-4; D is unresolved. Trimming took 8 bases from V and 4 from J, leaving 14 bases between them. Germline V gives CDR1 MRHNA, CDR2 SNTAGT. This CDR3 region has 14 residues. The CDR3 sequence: CASFSGQGNEKLFF. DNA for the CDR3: TGTGCCAGCTTCAGCGGTCAAGGTAATGAAAAACTGTTTTTT.

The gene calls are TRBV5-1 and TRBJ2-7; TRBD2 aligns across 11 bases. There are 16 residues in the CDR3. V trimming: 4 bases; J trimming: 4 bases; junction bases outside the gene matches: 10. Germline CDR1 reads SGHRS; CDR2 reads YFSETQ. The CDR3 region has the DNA TGCGCCAGCAGCCGTATCGGGACTAGCGGACTTTACGAGCAGTACTTC. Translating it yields CASSRIGTSGLYEQYF.

CDR3 amino acids: CASSSRQGSTEAFF. The CDR3 bases are TGTGCCAGCAGCTCCCGACAGGGCAGCACTGAAGCTTTCTTT. The J gene is TRBJ1-1, the V gene TRBV7-3; 7 bases map to TRBD1. V was pared by 4 bases and J by 4 bases, with 6 bases of the junction left unmatched. The CDR3 totals 14 residues. CDR1 and CDR2 from the germline V gene are SGHTA and FQGTGA.

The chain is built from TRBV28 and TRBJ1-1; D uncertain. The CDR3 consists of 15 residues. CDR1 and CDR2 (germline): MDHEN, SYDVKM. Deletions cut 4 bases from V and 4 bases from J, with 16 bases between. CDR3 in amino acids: CASSSSGWYPTEAFF. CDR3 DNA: TGTGCCAGCAGTTCATCCGGGTGGTATCCCACTGAAGCTTTCTTT.

The CDR3 nucleotides read TGCGCCAGCAGCTTGAGCGGGTTGAACTATGGCTACACCTTC. It yields the protein CASSLSGLNYGYTF. This chain links TRBV5-1 with TRBJ1-2; D uncertain. Germline V gives CDR1 SGHRS, CDR2 YFSETQ. The CDR3 covers 14 residues. V was trimmed by 1 base and J by 2 bases, leaving 9 bases between them.

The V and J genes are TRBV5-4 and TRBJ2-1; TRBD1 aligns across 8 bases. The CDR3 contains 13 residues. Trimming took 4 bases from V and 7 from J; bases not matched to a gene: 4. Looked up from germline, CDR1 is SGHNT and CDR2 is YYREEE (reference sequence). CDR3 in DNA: TGTGCCAGCAGCGTCAGGGGGCAGAATGAGCAGTTCTTC. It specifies CASSVRGQNEQFF.

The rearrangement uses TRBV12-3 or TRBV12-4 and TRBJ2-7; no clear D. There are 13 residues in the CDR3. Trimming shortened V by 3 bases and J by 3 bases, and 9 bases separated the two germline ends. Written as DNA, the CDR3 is TGTGCCAGCAGTTTCAACTCCTTCTACGAGCAGTACTTC. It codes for CASSFNSFYEQYF.

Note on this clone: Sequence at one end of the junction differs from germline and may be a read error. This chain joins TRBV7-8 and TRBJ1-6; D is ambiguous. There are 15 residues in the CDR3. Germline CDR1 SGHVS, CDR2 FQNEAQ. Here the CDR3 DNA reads TGTGCCAGCAACTTAGGGTCGCAGGTCGGATCACCCCTCCACTTT. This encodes CASNLGSQVGSPLHF.

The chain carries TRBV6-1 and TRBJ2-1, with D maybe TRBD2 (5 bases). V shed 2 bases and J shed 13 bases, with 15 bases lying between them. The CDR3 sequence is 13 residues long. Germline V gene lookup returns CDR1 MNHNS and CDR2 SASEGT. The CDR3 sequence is CASSESGRIGQFF. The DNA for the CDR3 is TGTGCCAGCAGTGAAAGTGGGAGAATAGGCCAGTTCTTC.

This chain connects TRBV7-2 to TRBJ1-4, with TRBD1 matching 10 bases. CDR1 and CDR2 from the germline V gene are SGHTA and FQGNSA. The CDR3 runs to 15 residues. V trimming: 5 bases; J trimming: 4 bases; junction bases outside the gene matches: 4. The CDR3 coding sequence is TGTGCCAGCAGCGCAGACAGGGGGCGTAATGAAAAACTGTTTTTT. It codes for CASSADRGRNEKLFF.

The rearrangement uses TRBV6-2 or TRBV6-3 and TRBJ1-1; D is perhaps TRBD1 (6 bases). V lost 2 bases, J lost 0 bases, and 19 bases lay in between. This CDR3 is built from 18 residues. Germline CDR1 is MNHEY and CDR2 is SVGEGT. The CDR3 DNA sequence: TGTGCCAGCAGTTACGCCCGACAGGAGCTAATTTTGAACACTGAAGCTTTCTTT. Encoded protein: CASSYARQELILNTEAFF.

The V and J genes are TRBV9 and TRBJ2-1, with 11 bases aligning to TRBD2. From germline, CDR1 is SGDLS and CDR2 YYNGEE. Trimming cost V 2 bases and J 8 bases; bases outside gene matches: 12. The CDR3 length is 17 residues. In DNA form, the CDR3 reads TGTGCCAGCAGCGTCGGTCCGATACTAGCGGGGGCCGATGAGCAGTTCTTC. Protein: CASSVGPILAGADEQFF. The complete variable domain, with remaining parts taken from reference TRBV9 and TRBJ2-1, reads DSGVTQTPKHLITATGQRVTLRCSPRSGDLSVYWYQQSLDQGLQFLIQYYNGEERAKGNILERFSAQQFPDLHSELNLSSLELGDSALYFCASSVGPILAGADEQFFGPGTRLTVL.

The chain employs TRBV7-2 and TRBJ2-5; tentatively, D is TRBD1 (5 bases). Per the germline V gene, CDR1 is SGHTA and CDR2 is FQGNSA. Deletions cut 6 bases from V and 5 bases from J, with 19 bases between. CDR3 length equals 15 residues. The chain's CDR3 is CASSRNLVGAETQYF. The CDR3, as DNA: TGTGCCAGCAGTCGAAACCTAGTTGGGGCGGAGACCCAGTACTTC.

The CDR3 spells CASRGLSLETQYF. CDR3 coding DNA: TGTGCCAGCAGGGGACTATCTCTTGAGACCCAGTACTTC. The chain couples TRBV28 to TRBJ2-5; TRBD2 aligns across 7 bases. This CDR3 region has 13 residues. Germline CDR1 reads MDHEN; CDR2 reads SYDVKM. J lost 5 bases, V lost 6 bases, and 6 bases had no gene match.